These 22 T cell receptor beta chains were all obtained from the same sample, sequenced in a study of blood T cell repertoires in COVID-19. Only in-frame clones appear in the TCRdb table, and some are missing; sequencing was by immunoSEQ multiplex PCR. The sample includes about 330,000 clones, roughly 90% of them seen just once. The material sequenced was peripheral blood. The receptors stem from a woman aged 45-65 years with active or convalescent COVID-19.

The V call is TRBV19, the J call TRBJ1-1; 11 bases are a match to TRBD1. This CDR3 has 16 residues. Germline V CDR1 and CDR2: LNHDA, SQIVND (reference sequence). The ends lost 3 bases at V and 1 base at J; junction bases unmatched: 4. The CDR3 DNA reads TGTGCCAGTAGTATTGGGACAGGGGGGCAGAACACTGAAGCTTTCTTT. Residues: CASSIGTGGQNTEAFF.

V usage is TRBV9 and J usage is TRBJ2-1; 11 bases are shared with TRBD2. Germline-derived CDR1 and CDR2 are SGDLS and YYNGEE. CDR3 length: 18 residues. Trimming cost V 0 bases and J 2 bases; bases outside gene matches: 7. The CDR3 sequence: CASSVDLAGGRTYNEQFF. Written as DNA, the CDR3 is TGTGCCAGCAGCGTAGACCTAGCGGGGGGAAGAACCTACAATGAGCAGTTCTTC.

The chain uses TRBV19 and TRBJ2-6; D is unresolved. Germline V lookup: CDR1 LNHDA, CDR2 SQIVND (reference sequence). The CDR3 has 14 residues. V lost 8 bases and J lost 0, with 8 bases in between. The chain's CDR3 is CASREFSGANVLTF. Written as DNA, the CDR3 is TGTGCCAGTCGAGAATTCTCTGGGGCCAACGTCCTGACTTTC. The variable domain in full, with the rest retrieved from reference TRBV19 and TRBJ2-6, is DGGITQSPKYLFRKEGQNVTLSCEQNLNHDAMYWYRQDPGQGLRLIYYSQIVNDFQKGDIAEGYSVSREKKESFPLTVTSAQKNPTAFYLCASREFSGANVLTFGAGSRLTVL.

Here the CDR3 reads CASSLIGLAGDIGTGELFF. CDR3 in DNA: TGTGCCAGCAGCTTAATCGGACTAGCGGGAGACATTGGCACCGGGGAGCTGTTTTTT. The chain links TRBV7-3 to TRBJ2-2, with TRBD2 identical over 13 bases. This CDR3 region has 19 residues. V lost 1 base, J lost 4 bases, and 9 bases stayed unmatched. Germline CDR1 reads SGHTA; CDR2 reads FQGTGA.

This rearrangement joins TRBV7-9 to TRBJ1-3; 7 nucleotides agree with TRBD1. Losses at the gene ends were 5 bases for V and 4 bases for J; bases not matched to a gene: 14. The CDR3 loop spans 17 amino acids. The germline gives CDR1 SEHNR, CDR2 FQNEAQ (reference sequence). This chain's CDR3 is CASSPTYSTGLGNTIYF. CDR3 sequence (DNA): TGTGCCAGCAGCCCAACCTACTCGACAGGGCTAGGAAACACCATATATTTT.

CDR3: CASSDPGTGNTEAFF. The CDR3 DNA sequence: TGTGCCAGCAGCGATCCGGGGACAGGGAACACTGAAGCTTTCTTT. This chain joins TRBV9 and TRBJ1-1; TRBD1 matches at 8 bases. The CDR3 has 15 residues. After removal of 3 bases from V and 1 base from J, the junction contained 5 bases not matched to a gene. Per germline, CDR1 SGDLS and CDR2 YYNGEE.

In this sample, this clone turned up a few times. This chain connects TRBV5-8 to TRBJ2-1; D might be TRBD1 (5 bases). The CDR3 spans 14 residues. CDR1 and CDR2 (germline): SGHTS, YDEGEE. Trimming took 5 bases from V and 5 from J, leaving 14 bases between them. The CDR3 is CASSGAPTNNEQFF. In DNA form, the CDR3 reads TGTGCCAGCAGTGGGGCCCCAACTAACAATGAGCAGTTCTTC.

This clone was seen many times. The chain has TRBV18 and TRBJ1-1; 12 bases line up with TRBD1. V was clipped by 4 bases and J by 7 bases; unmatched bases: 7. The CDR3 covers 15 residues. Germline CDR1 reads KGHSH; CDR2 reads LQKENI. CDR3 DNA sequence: TGTGCCAGCTCACGTGCGGGGACAGGGGGCGTTGAAGCTTTCTTT. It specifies CASSRAGTGGVEAFF.

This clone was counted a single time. In DNA form, the CDR3 reads TGTGCCAGCTCAAACGGGGTTCCCCGACAATCCGAGCAGTACTTC. As protein: CASSNGVPRQSEQYF. The V and J genes are TRBV18 and TRBJ2-7, with D perhaps matching TRBD2 (5 bases). Germline values: CDR1 KGHSH, CDR2 LQKENI. The CDR3 has 15 amino acids. V dropped 5 bases and J dropped 6 bases, with 20 bases sitting between them.

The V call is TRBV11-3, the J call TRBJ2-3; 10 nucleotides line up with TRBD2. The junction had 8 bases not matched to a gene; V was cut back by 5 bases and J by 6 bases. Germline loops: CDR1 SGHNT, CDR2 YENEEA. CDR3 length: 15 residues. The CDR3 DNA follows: TGTGCCAGCAGCCACCCCGGGACTAGCGAGGATACGCAGTATTTT. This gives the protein CASSHPGTSEDTQYF.

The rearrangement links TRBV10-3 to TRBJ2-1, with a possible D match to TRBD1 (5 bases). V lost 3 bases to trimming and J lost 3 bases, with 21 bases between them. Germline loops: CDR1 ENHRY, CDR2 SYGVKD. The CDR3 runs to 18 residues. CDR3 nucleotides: TGTGCCATCAGTGACCCCCGGCAGGGCCAGAGCAGCTACAATGAGCAGTTCTTC. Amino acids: CAISDPRQGQSSYNEQFF.

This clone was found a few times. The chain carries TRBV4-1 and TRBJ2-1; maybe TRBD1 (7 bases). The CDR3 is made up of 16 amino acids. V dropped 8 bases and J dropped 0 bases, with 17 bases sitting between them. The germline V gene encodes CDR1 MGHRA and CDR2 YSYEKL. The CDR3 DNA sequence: TGCGCCAGCTCCCAGGCAGGGGGGATCTCCTACAATGAGCAGTTCTTC. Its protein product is CASSQAGGISYNEQFF.

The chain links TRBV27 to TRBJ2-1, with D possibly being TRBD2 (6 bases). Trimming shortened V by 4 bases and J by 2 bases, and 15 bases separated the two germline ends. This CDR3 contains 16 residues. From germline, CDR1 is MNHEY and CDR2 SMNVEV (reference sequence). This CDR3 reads CASSWRLAATYNEQFF. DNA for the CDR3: TGTGCCAGCAGTTGGAGATTAGCGGCGACCTACAATGAGCAGTTCTTC.

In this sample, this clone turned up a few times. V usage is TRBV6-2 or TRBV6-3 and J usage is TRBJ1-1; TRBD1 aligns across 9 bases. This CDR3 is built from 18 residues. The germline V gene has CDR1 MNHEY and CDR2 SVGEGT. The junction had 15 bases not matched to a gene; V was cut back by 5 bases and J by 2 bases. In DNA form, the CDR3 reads TGTGCCAGCAGTCTAGAGCCATCAAAACAGGGGGCAAACACTGAAGCTTTCTTT. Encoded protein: CASSLEPSKQGANTEAFF.

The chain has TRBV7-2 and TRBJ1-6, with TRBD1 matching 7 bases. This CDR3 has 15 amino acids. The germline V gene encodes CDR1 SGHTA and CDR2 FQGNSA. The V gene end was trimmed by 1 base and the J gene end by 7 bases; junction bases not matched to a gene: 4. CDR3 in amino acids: CASSLGGTENSPLHF. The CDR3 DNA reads TGTGCCAGCAGCTTAGGGGGGACAGAAAATTCACCCCTCCACTTT.

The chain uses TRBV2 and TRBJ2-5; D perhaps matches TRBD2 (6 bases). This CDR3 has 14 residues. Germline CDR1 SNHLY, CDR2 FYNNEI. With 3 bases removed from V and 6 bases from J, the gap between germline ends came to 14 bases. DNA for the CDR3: TGTGCCAGCAGTGAGCGGGACCCCGGACAGACCCAGTACTTC. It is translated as CASSERDPGQTQYF. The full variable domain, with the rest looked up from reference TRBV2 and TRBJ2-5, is EPEVTQTPSHQVTQMGQEVILRCVPISNHLYFYWYRQILGQKVEFLVSFYNNEISEKSEIFDDQFSVERPDGSNFTLKIRSTKLEDSAMYFCASSERDPGQTQYFGPGTRLLVL.

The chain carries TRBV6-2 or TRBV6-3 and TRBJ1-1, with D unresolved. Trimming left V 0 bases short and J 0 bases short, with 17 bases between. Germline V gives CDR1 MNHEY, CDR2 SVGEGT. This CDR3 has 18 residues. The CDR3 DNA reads TGTGCCAGCAGTTACTCGAATGCGAGGTCCTACATGAACACTGAAGCTTTCTTT. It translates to CASSYSNARSYMNTEAFF.

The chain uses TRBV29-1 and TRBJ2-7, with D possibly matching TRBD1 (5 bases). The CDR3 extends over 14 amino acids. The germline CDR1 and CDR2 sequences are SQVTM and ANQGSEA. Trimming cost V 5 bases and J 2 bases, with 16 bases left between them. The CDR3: CSVQTAWGPYEQYF. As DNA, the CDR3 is TGCAGCGTTCAGACTGCGTGGGGCCCCTACGAGCAGTACTTC.

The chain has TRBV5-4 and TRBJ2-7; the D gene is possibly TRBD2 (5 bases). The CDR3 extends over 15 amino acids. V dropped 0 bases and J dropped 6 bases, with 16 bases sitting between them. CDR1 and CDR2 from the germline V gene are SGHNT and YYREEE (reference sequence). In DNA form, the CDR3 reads TGTGCCAGCAGCTTGGGGGCTACTAGTCATACCGAGCAGTACTTC. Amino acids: CASSLGATSHTEQYF.

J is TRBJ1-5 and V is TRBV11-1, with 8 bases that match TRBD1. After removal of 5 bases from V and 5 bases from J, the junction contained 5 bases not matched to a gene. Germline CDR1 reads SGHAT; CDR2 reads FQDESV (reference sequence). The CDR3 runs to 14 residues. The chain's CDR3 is CASSQTGADQPQHF. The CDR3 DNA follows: TGTGCCAGCAGCCAGACAGGGGCCGATCAGCCCCAGCATTTT. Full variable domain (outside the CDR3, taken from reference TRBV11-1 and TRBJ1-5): EAEVAQSPRYKITEKSQAVAFWCDPISGHATLYWYRQILGQGPELLVQFQDESVVDDSQLPKDRFSAERLKGVDSTLKIQPAELGDSAMYLCASSQTGADQPQHFGDGTRLSIL.

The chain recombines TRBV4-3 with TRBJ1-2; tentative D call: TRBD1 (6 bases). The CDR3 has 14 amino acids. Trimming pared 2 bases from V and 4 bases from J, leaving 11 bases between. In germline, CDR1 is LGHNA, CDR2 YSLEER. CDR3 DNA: TGCGCCAGCAGCCAAACGGACAGAGCCTATGGCTACACCTTC. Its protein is CASSQTDRAYGYTF.

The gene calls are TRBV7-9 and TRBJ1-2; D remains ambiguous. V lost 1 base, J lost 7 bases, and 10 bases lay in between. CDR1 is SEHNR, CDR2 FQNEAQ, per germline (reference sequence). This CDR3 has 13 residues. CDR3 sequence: CASSLVEVGGYTF. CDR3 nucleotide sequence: TGTGCCAGCAGCTTAGTTGAGGTTGGTGGCTACACCTTC.